This TCR beta chain was recorded in a study of blood T cell repertoires in COVID-19. Assay: immunoSEQ multiplex PCR; the TCRdb copy retains only in-frame clones and omits some. This table has 75,000 to 80,000 clones, about 88% appearing once. This clone was recorded only once. This receptor was identified in a human donor in a cohort sampled during active COVID-19. The sequenced material came from peripheral blood.

The CDR3 reads CASSLPSPAYEQYF. CDR3 DNA sequence: TGCGCCAGCAGCCTTCCTAGCCCCGCCTACGAGCAGTACTTC. The rearrangement joins TRBV5-1 to TRBJ2-7; D may be TRBD2 (5 bases). Germline V lookup: CDR1 SGHRS, CDR2 YFSETQ. V was pared by 4 bases and J by 2 bases, with 13 bases between. The CDR3 covers 14 residues.